This paragraph covers one T cell receptor (beta chain) sequence. Its antigen is unknown. The data originate from a study of type 1 and type 2 diabetes patients. Study overall: Magnetic bead positive selection isolated CD4+ or CD8+ T cells from PBMCs.

PCR was run on genomic DNA. A primer set of 30 forward and 13 reverse primers amplified the CDR3. TCRdb independently ran MiXCR on the multiplex PCR reads; one entry per CDR3 protein. This sample has about 250,000 distinct CDR3 sequences; approximately 50% occur once, and the top ten carry approximately 15%. Germline V gene sequence: CDR1 LNHDA, CDR2 SQIVND (reference sequence). The CDR3 covers 16 residues. The ends lost 5 bases at V and 0 bases at J; junction bases unmatched: 6. Study findings and constraints: Age and gender were not matched between study groups, possibly biasing interpretation. Some expanded clones seen only in T1D might occur in additional T2D or control samples.

Sequenced input: peripheral blood mononuclear cells (PBMCs). The TCR was taken from a man younger than 30 with type 2 diabetes. This chain connects TRBV19 to TRBJ2-1, with TRBD1 matching 8 bases. CDR3 nucleotides: TGTGCCAGTAGTTCAATACAGGGGGGCTCCTACAATGAGCAGTTCTTC. This translates into CASSSIQGGSYNEQFF.